This T cell receptor (beta chain) derives from a study of cytotoxic CD8 clonotypes in ibrutinib-treated CLL. Study-wide findings and caveats: Higher clonality was seen at ibrutinib response and a return toward baseline at progression. Sampling schedules were unmatched across sustained-remission and progressing patients. Among the clonotypes, public ones were uncommon and contracted or held stable on treatment. At baseline, clonality was higher than in age-matched healthy donors and correlated with CD8+ counts.

The V gene's germline CDR1 is MNHNY and CDR2 SVGAGI (reference sequence). The CDR3 loop spans 16 amino acids. Trimming removed 7 bases from V and 4 bases from J, with 22 bases in between. In this sample, this clone turned up once. Its antigen is undetermined. Sequenced by immunoSEQ multiplex PCR; TCRdb stores in-frame clones only, minus some. The table lists under 150,000 clones, under 95% of them singletons. This clonotype originated in a human donor with chronic lymphocytic leukemia. V usage is TRBV6-6 and J usage is TRBJ2-5; D is unresolved. The sample was PBMCs, taken after 12 months of ibrutinib treatment. CDR3 bases: TGTGCCAGCACCCCAAGCCGGTGGCAGTGGGGAGAGACCCAGTACTTC. It codes for CASTPSRWQWGETQYF.